Each of the 31 T cell receptor beta chains below was sequenced from the same sample in a study of T cell repertoires in cytomegalovirus infection. No cognate antigen is known for these TCRs. One entry per CDR3 protein, called by TCRdb with MiXCR from the reads. The sample holds under 450,000 distinct CDR3 sequences, just under 35% seen once. This specimen consisted of cultured PBMCs, obtained from culture after CMV antigen stimulation. These receptor sequences come from a human donor in good health (CMV status not recorded). Some clones in this sample may be carry-over from other donors' samples.

This clonotype has only a few counts. The rearrangement links TRBV9 to TRBJ2-2, with D unclear. V lost 1 base and J 2 bases, leaving 12 bases between the germline ends. Germline V lookup: CDR1 SGDLS, CDR2 YYNGEE. The CDR3 totals 16 residues. The CDR3: CASSVYRQPNTGELFF. The DNA for the CDR3 is TGTGCCAGCAGCGTATACCGGCAACCCAACACCGGGGAGCTGTTTTTT.

The rearrangement links TRBV11-3 to TRBJ1-1; tentative D call: TRBD1 (5 bases). Per germline, CDR1 SGHNT and CDR2 YENEEA. The CDR3 is 14 amino acids. Deletions cut 0 bases from V and 3 bases from J, with 8 bases between. CDR3 DNA sequence: TGTGCCAGCAGCTTAGATCAAGGGGACACTGAAGCTTTCTTT. Translating gives CASSLDQGDTEAFF.

The CDR3 nucleotides read TGCGCCAGCAGCCAAGCCCTGTTCTCGGAGGGCCCCAATGAGCAGTTCTTC. Amino acid sequence: CASSQALFSEGPNEQFF. This chain links TRBV4-3 with TRBJ2-1, with a weak D call TRBD2 (6 bases). The CDR3 sequence is 17 residues long. CDR1 is LGHNA, CDR2 YSLEER, per germline. Trimming took 1 base from V and 6 from J, leaving 19 bases between them.

This clonotype has just a few counts. This chain uses TRBV7-2 with TRBJ2-7; no clear D. This CDR3 is built from 14 residues. CDR1 SGHTA and CDR2 FQGNSA come from the germline V gene. Trimming left V 2 bases short and J 0 bases short, with 8 bases between. The CDR3 reads CASSLNRASYEQYF. The CDR3 DNA sequence: TGTGCCAGCAGCTTAAATAGAGCCTCCTACGAGCAGTACTTC.

The chain combines TRBV6-2 or TRBV6-3 with TRBJ1-5; TRBD1 might be the D (5 bases). Between the trimmed V and J ends, which lost 8 bases and 5 bases, there was a span of 10 bases. This CDR3 spans 12 amino acids. CDR1 and CDR2 (germline): MNHEY, SVGEGT. CDR3 DNA: TGTGCCAGCGGTCAGGGATATCAGCCCCAGCATTTT. Translation gives CASGQGYQPQHF.

The genes are TRBV24-1 and TRBJ2-5, with TRBD1 as a possible D gene (7 bases). The germline gives CDR1 KGHDR, CDR2 SFDVKD. The ends were cut back, 1 base at V and 5 bases at J, with 13 bases in the middle. The CDR3 contains 15 residues. The CDR3 DNA follows: TGTGCCACCAGTGATTTCGCAGGGGGAGGTGAGACCCAGTACTTC. Translating it yields CATSDFAGGGETQYF.

The genes are TRBV7-9 and TRBJ2-5; D is undetermined. The CDR3 is made up of 10 amino acids. The V gene lost 4 bases and the J gene lost 8 bases, with 5 bases spanning the gap. Looked up from germline, CDR1 is SEHNR and CDR2 is FQNEAQ (reference sequence). The CDR3 sequence is CASSSGTQYF. The CDR3 region has the DNA TGTGCCAGCAGCTCGGGCACCCAGTACTTC. Complete variable domain (other parts from reference TRBV7-9 and TRBJ2-5): DTGVSQNPRHKITKRGQNVTFRCDPISEHNRLYWYRQTLGQGPEFLTYFQNEAQLEKSRLLSDRFSAERPKGSFSTLEIQRTEQGDSAMYLCASSSGTQYFGPGTRLLVL.

In its sample, this clonotype was seen a few times. The chain employs TRBV7-9 and TRBJ2-1; D assignment may be TRBD1 or TRBD2 (5 bases each). The germline CDR1 and CDR2 sequences are SEHNR and FQNEAQ (reference sequence). The CDR3 covers 12 residues. The germline V and J ends were trimmed by 8 bases and 8 bases, with 13 bases remaining between them. The CDR3 nucleotides read TGTGCCAGCGACCGGGGCCGAGATGAGCAGTTCTTC. Its protein is CASDRGRDEQFF.

V is TRBV27 and J is TRBJ2-2; 7 nucleotides match TRBD2. Germline trimming cut 2 bases from V and 6 bases from J; bases unmatched to any gene: 9. Germline assignment: CDR1 MNHEY and CDR2 SMNVEV (reference sequence). This CDR3 is 16 amino acids long. The CDR3 region has the DNA TGTGCCAGCAGTTTAAGAAGGGGACTATTGGCCGGGGAGCTGTTTTTT. The encoded protein is CASSLRRGLLAGELFF.

This clonotype has only a few counts. This chain joins TRBV6-2 or TRBV6-3 and TRBJ2-1; the D is unclear. Trimming took off 0 bases at V and 9 bases at J, with 24 bases between the two ends. Germline V gene sequence: CDR1 MNHEY, CDR2 SVGEGT. The CDR3 totals 18 residues. The CDR3 is CASSYSMADPSSTSEQFF. As DNA, the CDR3 is TGTGCCAGCAGTTACTCGATGGCCGACCCCTCCTCGACAAGTGAGCAGTTCTTC.

This clonotype was picked up a small number of times. The chain carries TRBV7-2 and TRBJ1-5; possible D gene TRBD1, 5 bases. V dropped 5 bases and J dropped 5 bases, with 10 bases sitting between them. The CDR3 covers 13 residues. Germline V gene lookup returns CDR1 SGHTA and CDR2 FQGNSA. The CDR3 DNA is TGTGCCAGCAGCGTACAGGTTCATCAGCCCCAGCATTTT. Its translation: CASSVQVHQPQHF. Filled out from reference TRBV7-2 and TRBJ1-5, the complete variable domain reads GAGVSQSPSNKVTEKGKDVELRCDPISGHTALYWYRQSLGQGLEFLIYFQGNSAPDKSGLPSDRFSAERTGGSVSTLTIQRTQQEDSAVYLCASSVQVHQPQHFGDGTRLSIL.

V gene TRBV29-1 combines with J gene TRBJ2-3, with D possibly TRBD2 on 6 matching bases. Per the germline V gene, CDR1 is SQVTM and CDR2 is ANQGSEA. V lost 6 bases and J lost 8, with 12 bases in between. This CDR3 comprises 11 residues. CDR3 sequence (DNA): TGCAGCGTGGAACTAGCTGGTACGCAGTATTTT. Its translation: CSVELAGTQYF.

This clonotype was picked up a small number of times. This chain connects TRBV19 to TRBJ2-7; no clear D gene. CDR3 length: 14 amino acids. Germline lookup yields CDR1 LNHDA and CDR2 SQIVND (reference sequence). V was pared by 1 base and J by 2 bases, with 9 bases between. In nucleotides, the CDR3 is TGTGCCAGTAGTATAGGGACGGAAACCTACGAGCAGTACTTC. Amino acid sequence: CASSIGTETYEQYF.

The gene calls are TRBV15 and TRBJ2-2; D is undetermined. The germline gives CDR1 LNHNV, CDR2 YYDKDF (reference sequence). V dropped 0 bases and J dropped 4 bases, with 9 bases sitting between them. The CDR3 is 15 amino acids. The CDR3 DNA is TGTGCCACCAGCAGAGAGATTGGGGTCACCGGGGAGCTGTTTTTT. Translating gives CATSREIGVTGELFF.

V and J are TRBV12-3 or TRBV12-4 and TRBJ1-1, with D perhaps matching TRBD1 (5 bases). The CDR3 runs 14 residues. Trimming stripped 3 bases from V and 4 bases from J, with 12 bases between. The CDR3 protein is CASSFAGLATEAFF. CDR3 bases: TGTGCCAGCAGTTTCGCAGGGTTGGCCACTGAAGCTTTCTTT.

V gene TRBV7-1 combines with J gene TRBJ1-1; D perhaps matches TRBD1 (5 bases). TRBV7-1 is an ORF, with its function uncertain. The V gene lost 5 bases and the J gene lost 6 bases, with 19 bases spanning the gap. The CDR3 contains 15 residues. The CDR3 loop reads CASSRTTGGDAEAFF. Written as DNA, the CDR3 is TGTGCCAGCAGCCGCACAACTGGGGGGGACGCTGAAGCTTTCTTT.

The gene calls are TRBV30 and TRBJ2-1; D call uncertain. The germline CDR1 and CDR2 sequences are GTSNPN and SVGIG (reference sequence). The V end was cut by 2 bases, the J end by 4 bases, with 6 bases between. This CDR3 spans 12 amino acids. CDR3 residues: CAWSRLYNEQFF. In DNA form, the CDR3 reads TGTGCCTGGAGTAGGCTATACAATGAGCAGTTCTTC.

The rearrangement joins TRBV12-3 or TRBV12-4 to TRBJ1-1, with unresolved D. V was pared by 3 bases and J by 4 bases, with 12 bases between. There are 14 residues in the CDR3. This CDR3 is CASSFNYQITEAFF. The CDR3 coding sequence is TGTGCCAGCAGTTTTAACTACCAGATCACTGAAGCTTTCTTT.

This clonotype was recorded at least ten times. The chain links TRBV7-2 to TRBJ2-1, with 10 bases fitting TRBD2. The trim removed 5 bases at V and 6 bases at J, leaving 4 bases unmatched. Germline CDR1 is SGHTA and CDR2 is FQGNSA. CDR3 length equals 14 residues. The CDR3 bases are TGTGCCAGCAGCCGGACTAGCGGCTCCAATGAGCAGTTCTTC. It is translated as CASSRTSGSNEQFF.

The sample holds many counts of this clonotype. The V call is TRBV7-2, the J call TRBJ2-7; tentative D call: TRBD2 (6 bases). The CDR3 runs 16 residues. Deletions cut 7 bases from V and 2 bases from J, with 21 bases between. Germline lookup yields CDR1 SGHTA and CDR2 FQGNSA. The CDR3 region is CASTPGGSGGTYEQYV. The DNA for the CDR3 is TGTGCCAGCACCCCAGGAGGGTCGGGCGGTACCTACGAGCAGTACGTC.

This clonotype turned up a few times. This chain connects TRBV19 to TRBJ1-2; possible D gene TRBD1, 6 bases. Trimming stripped 1 base from V and 5 bases from J, with 11 bases between. Germline V gene data show CDR1 as LNHDA and CDR2 as SQIVND (reference sequence). The length of the CDR3 is 14 residues. In DNA form, the CDR3 reads TGTGCCAGTAGTATAGTGCGGCAGGGGTATGGCTACACCTTC. Protein: CASSIVRQGYGYTF.

This clonotype came up a few times. V gene TRBV6-1 combines with J gene TRBJ1-1; D not resolved. The CDR3 is 15 residues long. With 6 bases removed from V and 4 bases from J, the gap between germline ends came to 18 bases. Germline values: CDR1 MNHNS, CDR2 SASEGT. The CDR3 loop reads CASSFRAAPSTEAFF. Written as DNA, the CDR3 is TGTGCCAGCAGCTTCCGGGCAGCACCCAGCACTGAAGCTTTCTTT.

CDR3 protein: CASSHPRGGSSDDEQFF. CDR3 in DNA: TGCGCCAGCAGCCACCCTAGGGGCGGGAGTAGTGACGATGAGCAGTTCTTC. The genes are TRBV4-1 and TRBJ2-1; TRBD2 aligns across 7 bases. This CDR3 contains 17 residues. The V segment lost 3 bases and the J segment 8 bases; nucleotides outside the gene matches: 16. Germline CDR1 reads MGHRA; CDR2 reads YSYEKL.

This chain connects TRBV4-1 to TRBJ1-5; perhaps TRBD1 as D (5 bases). The CDR3 totals 14 residues. Germline V gene sequence: CDR1 MGHRA, CDR2 YSYEKL. V shed 0 bases and J shed 7 bases, with 10 bases lying between them. This chain's CDR3 is CASSQEGGGQPQHF. For the CDR3, the DNA is TGCGCCAGCAGCCAAGAGGGGGGGGGACAGCCCCAGCATTTT.

The chain employs TRBV5-4 and TRBJ2-1; TRBD2 matches 10 bases. Germline values: CDR1 SGHNT, CDR2 YYREEE (reference sequence). Unmatched junction bases numbered 9, after V lost 1 base and J lost 8 bases. This CDR3 has 16 amino acids. The CDR3 region is CASSLRASGSVHEQFF. For the CDR3, the DNA is TGTGCCAGCAGCTTGCGGGCTAGCGGGAGTGTGCATGAGCAGTTCTTC.

This clonotype was picked up one time. The chain recombines TRBV27 with TRBJ1-2, with a tentative D call TRBD1 (5 bases). The germline V gene has CDR1 MNHEY and CDR2 SMNVEV (reference sequence). Trimming cost V 2 bases and J 4 bases, with 17 bases left between them. The CDR3 loop spans 16 amino acids. In DNA, the CDR3 is TGTGCCAGCAGTTTACTCGCAGGGTTCTCTCCCTATGGCTACACCTTC. Its translation: CASSLLAGFSPYGYTF.

This chain joins TRBV28 and TRBJ2-7, with TRBD1 matching over 8 bases. Trimming at V came to 7 bases and at J to 4 bases, leaving 9 bases not matched to a gene. The CDR3 is 14 amino acids. From germline, CDR1 is MDHEN and CDR2 SYDVKM. The CDR3 loop reads CASTPGQGPYEQYF. The CDR3 DNA reads TGTGCCAGCACTCCCGGACAGGGCCCGTACGAGCAGTACTTC.

V usage is TRBV19 and J usage is TRBJ1-2, with D hard to call. Germline V CDR1 and CDR2: LNHDA, SQIVND (reference sequence). With 5 bases removed from V and 0 bases from J, the gap between germline ends came to 16 bases. The CDR3 loop spans 16 amino acids. CDR3 in amino acids: CASSVLDGTTNYGYTF. In DNA form, the CDR3 reads TGTGCCAGTAGTGTGTTGGACGGAACCACTAACTATGGCTACACCTTC.

The chain joins TRBV7-9 to TRBJ1-4; D not certain. Trimming cost V 5 bases and J 5 bases, with 15 bases left between them. The CDR3 is 15 residues long. Per germline, CDR1 SEHNR and CDR2 FQNEAQ (reference sequence). This CDR3 reads CASSQMTVENEKLFF. The CDR3 nucleotides are TGTGCCAGCAGCCAAATGACGGTTGAAAATGAAAAACTGTTTTTT.

This clonotype was recorded a few times. This sequence joins TRBV12-3 or TRBV12-4 and TRBJ2-3, with a weak D call TRBD2 (6 bases). With 3 bases removed from V and 3 bases from J, the gap between germline ends came to 16 bases. The CDR3 has 16 amino acids. This chain's CDR3 is CASSFSRGAGTDTQYF. Written as DNA, the CDR3 is TGTGCCAGCAGTTTCTCGAGAGGGGCGGGAACAGATACGCAGTATTTT.

The rearrangement links TRBV19 to TRBJ1-1; no clear D. V was trimmed by 5 bases and J by 1 base, leaving 11 bases between them. This CDR3 comprises 14 residues. Germline-derived CDR1 and CDR2 are LNHDA and SQIVND (reference sequence). Here the CDR3 DNA reads TGTGCCAGTAGTCCTCGAGTGCGGAACACTGAAGCTTTCTTT. This translates into CASSPRVRNTEAFF.